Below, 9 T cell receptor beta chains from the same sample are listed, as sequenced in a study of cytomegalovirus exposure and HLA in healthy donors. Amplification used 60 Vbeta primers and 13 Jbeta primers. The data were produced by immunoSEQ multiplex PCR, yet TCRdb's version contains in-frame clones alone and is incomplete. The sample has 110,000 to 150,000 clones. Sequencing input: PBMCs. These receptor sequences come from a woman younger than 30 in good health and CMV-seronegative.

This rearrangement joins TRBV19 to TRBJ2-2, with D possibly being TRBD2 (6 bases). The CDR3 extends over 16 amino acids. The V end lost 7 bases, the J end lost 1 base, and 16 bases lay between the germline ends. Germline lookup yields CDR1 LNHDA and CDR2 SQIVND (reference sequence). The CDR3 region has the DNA TGTGCCAGTACCAACCGGTGGGGGGAGAACACCGGGGAGCTGTTTTTT. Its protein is CASTNRWGENTGELFF. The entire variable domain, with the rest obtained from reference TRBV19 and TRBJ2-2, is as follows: DGGITQSPKYLFRKEGQNVTLSCEQNLNHDAMYWYRQDPGQGLRLIYYSQIVNDFQKGDIAEGYSVSREKKESFPLTVTSAQKNPTAFYLCASTNRWGENTGELFFGEGSRLTVL.

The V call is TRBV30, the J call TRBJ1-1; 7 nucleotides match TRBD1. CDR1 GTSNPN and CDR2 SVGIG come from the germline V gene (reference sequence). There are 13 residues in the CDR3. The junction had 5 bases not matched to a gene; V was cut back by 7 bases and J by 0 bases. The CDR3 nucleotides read TGTGCCTTCTTGGGACAGCTGAACACTGAAGCTTTCTTT. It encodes CAFLGQLNTEAFF.

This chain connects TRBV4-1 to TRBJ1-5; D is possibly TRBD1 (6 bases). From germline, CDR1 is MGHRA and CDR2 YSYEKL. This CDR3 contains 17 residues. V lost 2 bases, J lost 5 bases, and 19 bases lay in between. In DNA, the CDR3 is TGCGCCAGCAGCCAAAGTGGGTCACAGGGAGGGGATCAGCCCCAGCATTTT. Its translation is CASSQSGSQGGDQPQHF.

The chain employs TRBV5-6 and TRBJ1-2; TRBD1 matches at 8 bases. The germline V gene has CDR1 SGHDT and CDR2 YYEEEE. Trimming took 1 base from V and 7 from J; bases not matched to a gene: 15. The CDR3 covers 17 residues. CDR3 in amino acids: CASSLFSRGRLHAGYTF. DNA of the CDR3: TGTGCCAGCAGCTTGTTTTCCAGGGGGCGCTTACATGCTGGCTACACCTTC.

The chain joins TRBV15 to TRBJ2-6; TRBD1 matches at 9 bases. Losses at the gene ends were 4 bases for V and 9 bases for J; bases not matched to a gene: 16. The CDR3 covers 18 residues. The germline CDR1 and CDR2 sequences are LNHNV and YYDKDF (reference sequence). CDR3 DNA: TGTGCCACCAGCAATTTACAGGGGGCGCGTTTAAATAGCAACGTCCTGACTTTC. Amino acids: CATSNLQGARLNSNVLTF.

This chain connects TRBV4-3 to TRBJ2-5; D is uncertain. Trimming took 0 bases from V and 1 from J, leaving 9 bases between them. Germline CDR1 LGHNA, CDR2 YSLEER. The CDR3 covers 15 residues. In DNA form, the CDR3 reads TGCGCCAGCAGCCAAGAGGGCCGGTTCCAAGAGACCCAGTACTTC. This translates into CASSQEGRFQETQYF.

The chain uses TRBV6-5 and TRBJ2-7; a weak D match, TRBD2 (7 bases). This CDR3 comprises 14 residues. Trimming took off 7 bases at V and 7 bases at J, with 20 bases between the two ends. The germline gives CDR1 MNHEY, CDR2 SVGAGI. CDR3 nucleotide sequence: TGTGCCAGCATGGGGCCGGGGGGCATGGGGGAGCAGTACTTC. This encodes CASMGPGGMGEQYF.

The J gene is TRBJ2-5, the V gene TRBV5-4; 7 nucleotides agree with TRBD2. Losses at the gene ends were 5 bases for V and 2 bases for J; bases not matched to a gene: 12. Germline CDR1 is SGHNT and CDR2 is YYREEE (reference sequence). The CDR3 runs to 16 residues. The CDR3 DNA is TGTGCCAGCAGTGATAAGCGGGGAGCAAATCAAGAGACCCAGTACTTC. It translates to CASSDKRGANQETQYF. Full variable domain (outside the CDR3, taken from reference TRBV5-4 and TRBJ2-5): ETGVTQSPTHLIKTRGQQVTLRCSSQSGHNTVSWYQQALGQGPQFIFQYYREEENGRGNFPPRFSGLQFPNYSSELNVNALELDDSALYLCASSDKRGANQETQYFGPGTRLLVL.

This chain's CDR3 is CATSRLGTSGSRSYNEQFF. In DNA, the CDR3 is TGTGCCACCAGCAGACTCGGGACTAGCGGGAGTCGGTCCTACAATGAGCAGTTCTTC. The chain links TRBV15 to TRBJ2-1; the match to TRBD2 covers 14 bases. There are 19 residues in the CDR3. V was clipped by 2 bases and J by 1 base; unmatched bases: 7. Germline loops: CDR1 LNHNV, CDR2 YYDKDF (reference sequence).